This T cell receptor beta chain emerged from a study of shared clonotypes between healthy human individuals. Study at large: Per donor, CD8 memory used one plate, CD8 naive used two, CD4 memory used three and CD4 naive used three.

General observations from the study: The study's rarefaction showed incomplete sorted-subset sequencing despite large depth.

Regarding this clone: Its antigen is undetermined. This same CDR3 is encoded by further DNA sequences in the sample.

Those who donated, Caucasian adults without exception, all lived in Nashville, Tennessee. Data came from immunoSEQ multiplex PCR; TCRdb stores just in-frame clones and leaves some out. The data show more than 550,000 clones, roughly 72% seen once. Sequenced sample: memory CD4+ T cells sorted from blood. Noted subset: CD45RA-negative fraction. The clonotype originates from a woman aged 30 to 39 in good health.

CDR3 loop: CASSLGRNSYEQYF. CDR3 coding DNA: TGTGCCAGCAGCTTAGGGAGAAATTCCTACGAGCAGTACTTC. This chain uses TRBV7-2 with TRBJ2-7; no reliable D call. Per the germline V gene, CDR1 is SGHTA and CDR2 is FQGNSA. V lost 1 base and J 1 base, leaving 8 bases between the germline ends. The CDR3 spans 14 residues.